A single sample is the source of the 7 T cell receptor beta chains below, sequenced in a study of blood T cell repertoires in COVID-19. Measured with immunoSEQ multiplex PCR; TCRdb has only the in-frame clones, and not every one. The data hold 150,000 or so clones, with 87% observed a single time. Sequences were obtained from peripheral blood. Receptor source: a man older than 75 with acute or convalescent COVID-19.

V usage is TRBV19 and J usage is TRBJ1-6; D remains unclear. This CDR3 comprises 12 residues. CDR1 and CDR2 from the germline V gene are LNHDA and SQIVND (reference sequence). The V and J ends lost 5 bases and 9 bases respectively, with 8 bases between them. The CDR3 reads CASSGGGSPLHF. DNA for the CDR3: TGTGCCAGTAGTGGAGGTGGTTCACCCCTCCACTTT.

V and J are TRBV7-9 and TRBJ1-1; D not resolved. The CDR3 extends over 14 amino acids. Germline loops: CDR1 SEHNR, CDR2 FQNEAQ (reference sequence). V was pared by 5 bases and J by 1 base, with 11 bases between. The CDR3: CASSPTLPNTEAFF. The CDR3 DNA is TGTGCCAGCAGCCCAACTTTACCGAACACTGAAGCTTTCTTT. Full variable domain (rest looked up from reference TRBV7-9 and TRBJ1-1): DTGVSQNPRHKITKRGQNVTFRCDPISEHNRLYWYRQTLGQGPEFLTYFQNEAQLEKSRLLSDRFSAERPKGSFSTLEIQRTEQGDSAMYLCASSPTLPNTEAFFGQGTRLTVV.

The chain links TRBV6-5 to TRBJ1-4; TRBD1 agrees at 7 bases. Losses at the gene ends were 6 bases for V and 8 bases for J; bases not matched to a gene: 6. Germline CDR1 is MNHEY and CDR2 is SVGAGI. This CDR3 comprises 13 residues. The CDR3: CASRHRGREKLFF. DNA of the CDR3: TGTGCCAGCAGACACAGGGGTAGGGAAAAACTGTTTTTT.

V and J are TRBV19 and TRBJ2-7; 7 positions agree with TRBD1. V trimming: 6 bases; J trimming: 3 bases; junction bases outside the gene matches: 8. The CDR3 runs 14 residues. Germline loops: CDR1 LNHDA, CDR2 SQIVND (reference sequence). CDR3 region: CASSDRDRYYEQYF. CDR3 bases: TGTGCCAGTAGCGACCGGGACAGATACTACGAGCAGTACTTC. The full variable domain, completed using reference TRBV19 and TRBJ2-7, is DGGITQSPKYLFRKEGQNVTLSCEQNLNHDAMYWYRQDPGQGLRLIYYSQIVNDFQKGDIAEGYSVSREKKESFPLTVTSAQKNPTAFYLCASSDRDRYYEQYFGPGTRLTVT.

This chain connects TRBV5-1 to TRBJ1-2; 9 nucleotides line up with TRBD1. The CDR3 sequence is 13 residues long. V shed 5 bases and J 4 bases; nucleotides not matched to a gene: 3. Germline assignment: CDR1 SGHRS and CDR2 YFSETQ. The CDR3 coding sequence is TGCGCCAGCAGTACAGGGGGCAGCTATGGCTACACCTTC. Its translation is CASSTGGSYGYTF. The variable domain in full, completed from reference TRBV5-1 and TRBJ1-2, reads KAGVTQTPRYLIKTRGQQVTLSCSPISGHRSVSWYQQTPGQGLQFLFEYFSETQRNKGNFPGRFSGRQFSNSRSEMNVSTLELGDSALYLCASSTGGSYGYTFGSGTRLTVV.

The chain combines TRBV27 with TRBJ1-6, with 10 positions matching TRBD1. The V gene's germline CDR1 is MNHEY and CDR2 SMNVEV (reference sequence). J gave up 7 bases and V 5 bases, and 5 bases lay outside the gene matches. There are 15 residues in the CDR3. The CDR3 sequence is CASSPGQGRNSPLHF. Here the CDR3 DNA reads TGTGCCAGCAGTCCGGGACAGGGGAGGAATTCACCCCTCCACTTT.

This sequence joins TRBV24-1 and TRBJ1-2, with unresolved D. The ends were cut back, 0 bases at V and 8 bases at J, with 6 bases in the middle. The CDR3 length is 12 residues. CDR1 KGHDR and CDR2 SFDVKD come from the germline V gene. The CDR3: CATSDLDKGYTF. The CDR3 DNA reads TGTGCCACCAGTGATTTGGACAAGGGCTACACCTTC.